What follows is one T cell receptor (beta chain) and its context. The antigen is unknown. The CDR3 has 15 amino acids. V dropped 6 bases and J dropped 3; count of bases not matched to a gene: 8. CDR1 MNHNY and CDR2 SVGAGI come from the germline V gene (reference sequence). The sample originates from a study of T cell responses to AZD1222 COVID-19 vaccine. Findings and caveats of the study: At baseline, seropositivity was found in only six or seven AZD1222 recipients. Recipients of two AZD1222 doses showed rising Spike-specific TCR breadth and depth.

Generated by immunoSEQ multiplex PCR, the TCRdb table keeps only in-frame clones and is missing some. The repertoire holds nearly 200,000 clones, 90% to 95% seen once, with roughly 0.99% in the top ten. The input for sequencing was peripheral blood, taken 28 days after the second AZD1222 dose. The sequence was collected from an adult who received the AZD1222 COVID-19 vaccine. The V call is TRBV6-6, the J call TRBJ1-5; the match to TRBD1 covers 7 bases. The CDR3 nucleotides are TGTGCCAGCAGGCTGGGGACAGAACCCAATCAGCCCCAGCATTTT. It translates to CASRLGTEPNQPQHF.